The 3 T cell receptor beta chains in this list originate from one sample, sequenced in a study of shared clonotypes between healthy human individuals. Libraries were prepared by immunoSEQ multiplex PCR; TCRdb keeps only in-frame clonotypes and omits some of them. The sample holds 1.4 million or so clones; just under 99% are singletons and the top ten take 0.36%. Specimen: naive CD4+ T cells sorted from blood. The sample's subset: CD45RA+ positively selected. Source of these receptors: a man younger than 45 in good health.

In DNA form, the CDR3 reads TGTGCCACCAGCAGAGGGGAACAGGGCCAGCCCCAGCATTTT. It codes for CATSRGEQGQPQHF. The rearrangement links TRBV15 to TRBJ1-5, with D possibly TRBD1 on 6 matching bases. With 1 base removed from V and 7 bases from J, the gap between germline ends came to 11 bases. Germline V gene data show CDR1 as LNHNV and CDR2 as YYDKDF (reference sequence). The length of the CDR3 is 14 residues. The full variable domain, in which reference TRBV15 and TRBJ1-5 provide the parts outside the CDR3, is DAMVIQNPRYQVTQFGKPVTLSCSQTLNHNVMYWYQQKSSQAPKLLFHYYDKDFNNEADTPDNFQSRRPNTSFCFLDIRSPGLGDTAMYLCATSRGEQGQPQHFGDGTRLSIL.

The CDR3 loop is CASSIDRDWTTNEKLFF. CDR3 bases: TGTGCCAGTAGTATTGACAGGGATTGGACAACTAATGAAAAACTGTTTTTT. This sequence joins TRBV19 and TRBJ1-4; 7 bases align to TRBD1. Germline values: CDR1 LNHDA, CDR2 SQIVND (reference sequence). V dropped 3 bases and J dropped 0; count of bases not matched to a gene: 7. The CDR3 runs to 17 residues.

The chain recombines TRBV6-5 with TRBJ2-1; no clear D gene. Looked up from germline, CDR1 is MNHEY and CDR2 is SVGAGI. V lost 6 bases, J lost 6 bases, and 18 bases lay in between. This CDR3 has 15 residues. CDR3 nucleotides: TGTGCCAGCAGCTTACTGGCCCTCACAAGCAATGAGCAGTTCTTC. Translation: CASSLLALTSNEQFF.